The TCR beta chain under discussion was sequenced for a study of CXCR3-negative and CXCR3-positive naive CD8 T cells. 5' RACE with UMI labels generated the TRB cDNA libraries. For each CDR3 protein, TCRdb gives one entry from its re-call of the 5' RACE reads, without DNA. This sample's clone table lists over 100,000 distinct CDR3 sequences. Study-wide results and limits: Hydrophobicity of TRB CDR3s was greater in CXCR3-positive naive cells than in CXCR3-negative naive cells.

Germline V gene sequence: CDR1 MNHEY, CDR2 SVGAGI. The CDR3 is 14 amino acids. A word on this clonotype: Its antigen is currently unknown.

This rearrangement joins TRBV6-5 to TRBJ2-7. The TCR originated in a human donor in good health. Some clones in this sample may be carry-over from other donors' samples. Sequencing was carried out using naive CXCR3+ CD8+ T cells from blood. Subset described: CD45RO-CCR7+CD27+CD95- naive CD8+ T cells expressing CXCR3 (TNR3+). The CDR3 sequence: CASSESGSHYEQYF.